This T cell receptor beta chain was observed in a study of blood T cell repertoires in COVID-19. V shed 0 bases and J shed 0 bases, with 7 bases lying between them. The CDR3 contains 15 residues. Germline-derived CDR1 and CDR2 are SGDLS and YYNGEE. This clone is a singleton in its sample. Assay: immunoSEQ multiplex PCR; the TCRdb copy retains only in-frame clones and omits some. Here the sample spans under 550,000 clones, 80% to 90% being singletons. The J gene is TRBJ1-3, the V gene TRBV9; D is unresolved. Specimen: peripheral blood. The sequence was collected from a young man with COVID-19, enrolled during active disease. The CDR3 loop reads CASSVAAYSGNTIYF. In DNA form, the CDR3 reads TGTGCCAGCAGCGTAGCTGCCTACTCTGGAAACACCATATATTTT.